This T cell receptor (beta chain) was identified in a study of blood T cell repertoires in COVID-19. Overall study: From the United States, Italy and Spain came samples of acute and convalescent COVID-19. T cells, B-cell-depleted T cells, or PBMCs provided the cDNA or gDNA that served as material.

This CDR3 spans 13 amino acids. V was trimmed by 0 bases and J by 7 bases, leaving 7 bases between them. The germline gives CDR1 SGDLS, CDR2 YYNGEE. Per the authors' pipeline: Amplification of reference gene primers was used by the study to estimate nucleated cell counts. Sequencing used immunoSEQ multiplex PCR; TCRdb keeps in-frame clones, though not all of them. Clonal size and the V and J genes are those of that table, whereas D and trimming came from the DNA. The data contain about 80,000 clones, more than 70% of them singletons. The J gene is TRBJ1-4, the V gene TRBV9; D uncertain. This TCR was sampled from a woman older than 75 with acute or convalescent COVID-19. Sequences were obtained from peripheral blood. The CDR3 nucleotides read TGTGCCAGCAGCGTAGCCTCGGGTGAAAAACTGTTTTTT. It translates to CASSVASGEKLFF.